Listed here are 16 T cell receptor beta chains from one sample, sequenced in a study of Ad26.COV2.S vaccination and SARS-CoV-2 variants. The treatment was: roughly 18 received Ad26.COV2.S at low or high dose, single or two shots; 5 received placebo; per-sample allocation not given. Day 63 following the first vaccine or placebo injection was when the samples were taken. Using immunoSEQ multiplex PCR, the repertoire was profiled, and TCRdb retains in-frame clones only, with some absent. Counted here are about 430,000 clones, 80% to 95% occurring once; the ten biggest clones make up 10% to 15%. The sample in question was peripheral blood, obtained in a trial of Ad26.COV2.S vaccine versus placebo. The receptor set was obtained from a person between 18 and 59 years old who received the Ad26.COV2.S COVID-19 vaccine or a placebo.

This rearrangement joins TRBV6-2 or TRBV6-3 to TRBJ2-3; 8 nucleotides agree with TRBD2. The V gene end was trimmed by 3 bases and the J gene end by 4 bases; junction bases not matched to a gene: 3. In germline, CDR1 is MNHEY, CDR2 SVGEGT. This CDR3 contains 14 residues. CDR3 protein: CASSYLAGADTQYF. The CDR3 bases are TGTGCCAGCAGTTATCTAGCGGGCGCAGATACGCAGTATTTT.

The chain couples TRBV7-9 to TRBJ2-7; D might be TRBD1 (5 bases). Trimming stripped 4 bases from V and 7 bases from J, with 14 bases between. The CDR3 consists of 13 residues. Germline V lookup: CDR1 SEHNR, CDR2 FQNEAQ (reference sequence). In nucleotides, the CDR3 is TGTGCCAGCAGCTCCCGACAGTCAAGAGAGCAGTACTTC. Protein: CASSSRQSREQYF.

The chain combines TRBV30 with TRBJ2-2, with 8 bases that match TRBD1. V was pared by 5 bases and J by 3 bases, with 8 bases of the junction left unmatched. Germline assignment: CDR1 GTSNPN and CDR2 SVGIG (reference sequence). The CDR3 contains 15 residues. CDR3 region: CAWCSDRVDTGELFF. The CDR3 DNA is TGTGCCTGGTGTTCGGACAGGGTGGACACCGGGGAGCTGTTTTTT.

In the case of this clone: The identical CDR3 is also encoded by other nucleotide sequences in the sample. This chain connects TRBV15 to TRBJ1-2, with TRBD1 matching over 7 bases. V gave up 5 bases and J gave up 8 bases; unmatched junction bases: 5. CDR1 and CDR2 (germline): LNHNV, YYDKDF (reference sequence). The CDR3 covers 12 residues. The CDR3 DNA reads as TGTGCCACCAGCCGCGACAGGGACGGCTACACCTTC. Translated, it gives CATSRDRDGYTF.

The V call is TRBV29-1, the J call TRBJ1-2, with a possible D match to TRBD1 (5 bases). Trimming stripped 3 bases from V and 4 bases from J, with 9 bases between. CDR1 is SQVTM and CDR2 is ANQGSEA in the germline V gene. The CDR3 length is 12 residues. The CDR3, as DNA: TGCAGCGTTGAGGGGGAGAGCTATGGCTACACCTTC. Translating gives CSVEGESYGYTF.

This chain links TRBV4-3 with TRBJ2-2; 10 nucleotides align to TRBD1. This CDR3 is built from 18 residues. Unmatched junction bases numbered 7, after V lost 0 bases and J lost 3 bases. The germline V gene has CDR1 LGHNA and CDR2 YSLEER. The CDR3 sequence is CASSQEPPGQGYTGELFF. CDR3 DNA sequence: TGCGCCAGCAGCCAAGAGCCCCCGGGACAGGGGTACACCGGGGAGCTGTTTTTT.

As to this clone: Within the sample, other DNA sequences also encode this same CDR3. The chain is built from TRBV12-3 or TRBV12-4 and TRBJ2-7; unclear D gene. Trimming cost V 5 bases and J 3 bases, with 8 bases left between them. This CDR3 contains 12 residues. The CDR3 DNA is TGTGCCAGCAGTCGCGACAACTACGAGCAGTACTTC. Its translation is CASSRDNYEQYF.

Note on this clone: The germline gene is not matched at one end of the junction; a read error may be the cause. CDR3 sequence reads: CARSQGGGRGRYEQYF. CDR3 bases: TGCGCCCGCAGCCAAGGGGGGGGCAGGGGGCGATACGAGCAGTACTTC. This rearrangement joins TRBV4-1 to TRBJ2-7; a weak D match, TRBD1 (8 bases). Germline CDR1 reads MGHRA; CDR2 reads YSYEKL. The CDR3 sequence is 16 residues long.

The V gene is TRBV7-9, the J gene TRBJ2-5; 10 bases are a match to TRBD2. CDR1 is SEHNR and CDR2 is FQNEAQ in the germline V gene (reference sequence). V was pared by 1 base and J by 6 bases, with 5 bases of the junction left unmatched. The CDR3 is 15 residues long. The CDR3, as DNA: TGTGCCAGCAGCTTAGAGCGGGAGGGCCTAAAGACCCAGTACTTC. This encodes CASSLEREGLKTQYF.

The chain has TRBV7-9 and TRBJ1-3; D not resolved. The CDR3 consists of 13 residues. The germline gives CDR1 SEHNR, CDR2 FQNEAQ (reference sequence). V was clipped by 0 bases and J by 7 bases, with 7 bases between them. The CDR3 nucleotides read TGTGCCAGCAGCTTAGCGGTGGAGAACACCATATATTTT. This sequence encodes CASSLAVENTIYF.

This chain links TRBV10-3 with TRBJ2-7; 7 bases align to TRBD2. Germline V gene sequence: CDR1 ENHRY, CDR2 SYGVKD. This CDR3 spans 14 amino acids. With 5 bases clipped from V and 5 bases from J, the junction kept 9 bases outside the gene matches. The CDR3 DNA reads TGTGCCATCAGTACCCCAGGGACTATCAACGAGCAGTACTTC. This encodes CAISTPGTINEQYF.

The chain has TRBV27 and TRBJ2-1; possibly TRBD1 or TRBD2 for D (5 bases each). The V end was cut by 7 bases, the J end by 4 bases, with 17 bases between. Germline V gene lookup returns CDR1 MNHEY and CDR2 SMNVEV (reference sequence). This CDR3 region has 15 residues. The CDR3, as DNA: TGTGCCAGCACTACCCCGGGACCATTATACAATGAGCAGTTCTTC. This gives the protein CASTTPGPLYNEQFF.

This chain uses TRBV3-1 (or the pseudogene TRBV3-2) with TRBJ2-7; 10 bases align to TRBD1. CDR3 length: 17 residues. V shed 3 bases and J 5 bases; nucleotides not matched to a gene: 13. CDR1 and CDR2 (germline): LGHDT, YNNKEL (reference sequence). The CDR3 DNA reads as TGTGCCAGCAGCCAGGGTCCTCCGACAGGGGGCCTGCACGAGCAGTACTTC. Residues: CASSQGPPTGGLHEQYF.

The gene calls are TRBV7-2 and TRBJ2-7; 8 positions match TRBD2. The V gene's germline CDR1 is SGHTA and CDR2 FQGNSA. The CDR3 sequence is 14 residues long. V shed 3 bases, J shed 6 bases, and the junction held 7 bases outside the gene matches. The CDR3: CASSFRAGELEQYF. The CDR3 coding sequence is TGTGCCAGCAGCTTTAGAGCGGGAGAACTCGAGCAGTACTTC.

This rearrangement joins TRBV5-4 to TRBJ2-7; 14 bases are a match to TRBD2. This CDR3 is built from 18 residues. Germline assignment: CDR1 SGHNT and CDR2 YYREEE (reference sequence). V shed 5 bases and J 6 bases; nucleotides not matched to a gene: 16. The CDR3 DNA reads as TGTGCCAGCAGTTCGTTTCCGGGACTAGCGGGAGTGGAGCTCGAGCAGTACTTC. It encodes CASSSFPGLAGVELEQYF. Variable domain in full (rest from reference TRBV5-4 and TRBJ2-7): ETGVTQSPTHLIKTRGQQVTLRCSSQSGHNTVSWYQQALGQGPQFIFQYYREEENGRGNFPPRFSGLQFPNYSSELNVNALELDDSALYLCASSSFPGLAGVELEQYFGPGTRLTVT.

The V gene is TRBV29-1, the J gene TRBJ2-6, with 7 bases fitting TRBD2. With V trimmed by 4 bases and J by 0 bases, 6 bases remained unmatched. Germline lookup yields CDR1 SQVTM and CDR2 ANQGSEA. The length of the CDR3 is 16 residues. CDR3 DNA: TGCAGCGTTGCGGGGGGAGCCGACTCTGGGGCCAACGTCCTGACTTTC. Translating it yields CSVAGGADSGANVLTF. The full variable domain, with the rest looked up from reference TRBV29-1 and TRBJ2-6, is SAVISQKPSRDICQRGTSLTIQCQVDSQVTMMFWYRQQPGQSLTLIATANQGSEATYESGFVIDKFPISRPNLTFSTLTVSNMSPEDSSIYLCSVAGGADSGANVLTFGAGSRLTVL.